This is a list of T cell receptor beta chains from one sample in a study of blood T cell repertoires in COVID-19. Assay used: immunoSEQ multiplex PCR; TCRdb lists only in-frame clones, some missing. The table has roughly 230,000 clones, over 75% seen once; the top ten hold 6% to 9.5%. Source material: peripheral blood. Receptors originate from a woman older than 75 with acute or convalescent COVID-19. The CDR3 runs from the conserved cysteine through the conserved F or W. D genes are given only for firm matches. Clone size is given for some rows only: seen once, a few or many times, or a class if the clone is expanded.

CASSPGEYLETQYF,TGCGCCAGCAGCCCCGGAGAGTATCTAGAGACCCAGTACTTC,.,.,TRBJ2-5,TRBV5-1
CASSQQPLSSGGPSYEQYF,TGTGCCAGCAGCCAACAACCTCTCTCTAGCGGGGGACCATCCTACGAGCAGTACTTC,many,TRBD2,TRBJ2-7,TRBV3-1/TRBV3-2
CASSPGQRVAGLNF,TGTGCCAGCAGCCCCGGACAGAGGGTGGCAGGTCTAAATTTT,.,.,TRBJ2-3,TRBV11-1
CASSSARQTDTQYF,TGTGCCAGCTCATCCGCCCGACAGACAGATACGCAGTATTTT,.,.,TRBJ2-3,TRBV18
CASSQGTAEAFF,TGTGCCAGCAGCCAAGGCACAGCAGAAGCTTTCTTT,.,.,TRBJ1-1,TRBV3-1/TRBV3-2
CASLDASGRRYNTGELFF,TGTGCCAGCCTCGACGCTAGCGGGAGACGGTACAACACCGGGGAGCTGTTTTTT,.,TRBD2,TRBJ2-2,TRBV3-1/TRBV3-2
CASSPPGEGAGELFF,TGTGCCAGCTCACCACCCGGCGAGGGGGCCGGGGAGCTGTTTTTT,.,.,TRBJ2-2,TRBV18
CASSFSPRGAGEQYF,TGTGCCAGCAGCTTCTCCCCCCGGGGGGCAGGTGAGCAGTACTTC,.,.,TRBJ2-7,TRBV7-2
CAISASLLAGSKNEQFF,TGTGCCATCAGCGCTTCTTTACTAGCGGGGTCTAAAAATGAGCAGTTCTTC,.,TRBD2,TRBJ2-1,TRBV10-3
CASKPLSSGNTIYF,TGTGCCAGCAAACCTTTGAGCTCTGGAAACACCATATATTTT,.,.,TRBJ1-3,TRBV6-5
CASNNRGATEAFF,TGTGCCAGCAATAACAGGGGAGCCACTGAAGCTTTCTTT,.,TRBD1,TRBJ1-1,TRBV12-3/TRBV12-4
CASSRTGIYEQYF,TGTGCCAGCAGCCGGACAGGGATTTACGAGCAGTACTTC,.,TRBD1,TRBJ2-7,TRBV12-3/TRBV12-4
CASSPPRPGQETQYF,TGTGCCAGCTCACCACCGAGGCCAGGGCAAGAGACCCAGTACTTC,.,.,TRBJ2-5,TRBV18
CASSQNAGRGDTQYF,TGTGCCAGCAGCCAAAACGCGGGGCGGGGGGATACGCAGTATTTT,.,TRBD2,TRBJ2-3,TRBV7-2
CASSLAGDSLQPQHF,TGTGCCAGCAGCTTGGCCGGGGACAGTCTCCAGCCCCAGCATTTT,.,TRBD1,TRBJ1-5,TRBV5-5
CSVGQGADIQYF,TGCAGCGTTGGACAGGGGGCCGACATTCAGTACTTC,.,TRBD1,TRBJ2-4,TRBV29-1
CASSQDRQNTEAFF,TGTGCCAGCAGCCAAGACAGACAGAACACTGAAGCTTTCTTT,few,.,TRBJ1-1,TRBV4-2
CASSPQTGITEAFF,TGTGCCAGTAGTCCTCAGACAGGGATCACTGAAGCTTTCTTT,.,TRBD1,TRBJ1-1,TRBV19
CASSPGQGAGNTEAFF,TGTGCCAGCAGTCCGGGACAGGGGGCGGGGAACACTGAAGCTTTCTTT,.,TRBD1,TRBJ1-1,TRBV6-6
CASSGTGGAVDEQYF,TGCGCCAGCAGCGGGACAGGAGGTGCCGTCGACGAGCAGTACTTC,.,TRBD1,TRBJ2-7,TRBV10-1
CASSPPGSSYNEQFF,TGTGCCAGCTCACCACCGGGGAGCTCCTACAATGAGCAGTTCTTC,.,.,TRBJ2-1,TRBV18
CSVTRPSTDTQYF,TGCAGCGTGACTAGGCCTAGCACAGATACGCAGTATTTT,.,.,TRBJ2-3,TRBV29-1
CASSIGGQGARIKGEAFF,TGTGCCAGTAGTATAGGGGGACAGGGGGCGAGGATTAAGGGAGAAGCTTTCTTT,.,TRBD1,TRBJ1-1,TRBV19
CASNTEGTDTQYF,TGTGCCAGCAATACGGAGGGCACAGATACGCAGTATTTT,.,.,TRBJ2-3,TRBV2
CASSQAAGGPLRETQYF,TGCGCCAGCAGCCAAGCAGCGGGGGGGCCTCTGAGAGAGACCCAGTACTTC,.,TRBD2,TRBJ2-5,TRBV4-1
CASSLQGSGNEKLFF,TGTGCCAGCAGCTTACAGGGGAGTGGTAACGAAAAACTGTTTTTT,.,.,TRBJ1-4,TRBV7-2
CASRQGASYEQYF,TGCGCCAGCCGGCAGGGGGCATCCTACGAGCAGTACTTC,.,TRBD1,TRBJ2-7,TRBV10-2
CASSQTRAGYTF,TGTGCCAGCAGCCAAACCAGGGCTGGCTACACCTTC,.,.,TRBJ1-2,TRBV3-1/TRBV3-2
CASRQGTRGYTF,TGTGCCAGCAGGCAGGGGACGAGAGGCTACACCTTC,.,.,TRBJ1-2,TRBV6-5
CASSSTLDRVRGENTEAFF,TGTGCCAGCAGCTCGACACTGGACAGGGTCCGGGGTGAGAACACTGAAGCTTTCTTT,.,TRBD1,TRBJ1-1,TRBV7-3
CASSVGGATNEKLFF,TGTGCCAGCAGCGTAGGGGGGGCAACTAATGAAAAACTGTTTTTT,.,.,TRBJ1-4,TRBV9
CASSFRGRETQYF,TGTGCCAGCAGCTTTAGGGGGCGCGAGACCCAGTACTTC,.,TRBD1,TRBJ2-5,TRBV5-4
CASSVATGGGYNSPLHF,TGTGCCAGCAGCGTAGCTACGGGGGGAGGGTATAATTCACCCCTCCACTTT,.,.,TRBJ1-6,TRBV9
CASSGALGSGGAKNIQYF,TGTGCCAGCAGTGGGGCTCTAGGGAGTGGAGGGGCCAAAAACATTCAGTACTTC,.,.,TRBJ2-4,TRBV6-1
CASGLPRFGPNEQFF,TGTGCTAGTGGTTTGCCGCGGTTTGGCCCGAATGAGCAGTTCTTC,many,.,TRBJ2-1,TRBV12-5
CASSLSLGQGGSGNTIYF,TGTGCCAGCAGTTTATCCCTAGGACAGGGGGGCTCTGGAAACACCATATATTTT,.,TRBD1,TRBJ1-3,TRBV28
CASSFGQGAEAFF,TGTGCCAGCAGCTTTGGACAGGGGGCTGAAGCTTTCTTT,once,TRBD1,TRBJ1-1,TRBV7-8